This T cell receptor beta chain came from a study of post-analysis software for immune sequencing data. This clonotype was observed many times. Its antigen is as yet unknown. Study results and limitations: TRBV segments more frequent in patients than in controls numbered about 5 and included TRBV5-6, TRBV5-1 and TRBV20-1.

The V and J ends lost 3 bases and 7 bases respectively, with 11 bases between them. CDR1 is SGHRS and CDR2 is YFSETQ in the germline V gene. The CDR3 covers 13 residues. Sequencing libraries made from TCR beta cDNA carried unique molecular identifiers. MiXCR, run by TCRdb on the PCR reads, gives a single entry per CDR3 protein. The sample records roughly 700,000 distinct CDR3 sequences, roughly 30% being singletons. J is TRBJ2-1 and V is TRBV5-1; a possible D gene is TRBD2 (6 bases). What was sequenced was blood. This sequence was found in a girl aged 10-17 years with multiple sclerosis. The CDR3 coding sequence is TGCGCCAGCAGCTCCGGACTATCTAATGAGCAGTTCTTC. Its translation is CASSSGLSNEQFF.